These T cell receptor beta chains were read from a single sample in a study of T cells in Graves' hyperthyroidism and ophthalmopathy. MiXCR was run by TCRdb on the multiplex PCR reads, yielding one entry per CDR3 protein. Found here are roughly 280,000 distinct CDR3 sequences, approximately 17% of them singletons; the top ten hold over 45%. Sequenced sample: blood. These receptors were taken from a woman in her sixties or seventies with Graves' ophthalmopathy. Both conserved end residues are part of each CDR3. D genes are given only for firm matches. Rows give clone size only sometimes, using once, few, many, or a class for an expanded clone.

d_call | clone_size | j_call | v_call | cdr3_aa | cdr3_nt
TRBD2 | many | TRBJ2-3 | TRBV29-1 | CSVDGGREGSDTQYF | TGCAGCGTTGATGGAGGTAGGGAGGGATCAGATACGCAGTATTTT
NA | many | TRBJ2-7 | TRBV20-1 | CSARDLAVTYEQYF | TGCAGTGCTAGAGATCTGGCGGTTACCTACGAGCAGTACTTC
NA | NA | TRBJ1-2 | TRBV19 | CASSPGLEDGYGYTF | TGTGCCAGTAGTCCGGGACTGGAGGATGGCTATGGCTACACCTTC
TRBD2 | many | TRBJ2-1 | TRBV7-6 | CASSFRVAGGSEQFF | TGTGCCAGCAGCTTTAGGGTAGCGGGAGGATCGGAGCAGTTCTTC
NA | many | TRBJ1-1 | TRBV6-2/TRBV6-3 | CASHRTWGMNTEAFF | TGTGCCAGCCATAGGACATGGGGAATGAACACTGAAGCTTTCTTT
NA | few | TRBJ1-2 | TRBV12-5 | CASGLEGINYGYTF | TGTGCTAGTGGTCTAGAGGGAATTAACTATGGCTACACCTTC
NA | many | TRBJ1-4 | TRBV20-1 | CSAREGPTRSLEKLFF | TGCAGTGCTAGAGAAGGGCCGACGCGGTCACTTGAAAAACTGTTTTTT
NA | many | TRBJ1-4 | TRBV6-1 | CASSTYRDGGSEKLFF | TGTGCCAGCAGTACTTATAGGGACGGAGGCAGTGAAAAACTGTTTTTT
TRBD1 | few | TRBJ2-7 | TRBV30 | CAWSHPRQGAKSYEQYF | TGTGCCTGGAGCCACCCCCGACAGGGGGCGAAATCCTACGAGCAGTACTTC
NA | many | TRBJ1-1 | TRBV27 | CASSLRGATFTEAFF | TGTGCCAGCAGTTTAAGGGGGGCCACGTTCACTGAAGCTTTCTTT
NA | many | TRBJ2-7 | TRBV7-2 | CASSLAWTASYEQYF | TGTGCCAGCAGCTTAGCGTGGACGGCATCCTACGAGCAGTACTTC
NA | NA | TRBJ1-4 | TRBV18 | CASSPRGSSGGNEKLFF | TGTGCCAGCTCACCTCGTGGTAGTTCGGGGGGCAACGAAAAACTGTTTTTT
TRBD2 | NA | TRBJ2-1 | TRBV11-2 | CASSRPGLALNEQFF | TGTGCCAGCAGCAGGCCGGGACTAGCGCTCAATGAGCAGTTCTTC
NA | many | TRBJ2-2 | TRBV9 | CASSPQDSFANTGELFF | TGTGCCAGCAGCCCTCAGGACAGCTTCGCGAACACCGGGGAGCTGTTTTTT
NA | many | TRBJ1-4 | TRBV4-2 | CASSQDGGTATNEKLFF | TGTGCCAGCAGCCAAGACGGTGGTACCGCAACTAATGAAAAACTGTTTTTT
NA | many | TRBJ2-5 | TRBV24-1 | CATSDFSQGQETQYF | TGTGCCACCAGTGATTTTAGTCAGGGCCAAGAGACCCAGTACTTC
NA | many | TRBJ1-1 | TRBV18 | CASSSAVTEAFF | TGTGCCAGCTCTTCCGCAGTCACTGAAGCTTTCTTT
TRBD2 | many | TRBJ2-3 | TRBV5-1 | CASSPGLVHPSTDTQYF | TGCGCCAGCAGCCCTGGACTAGTTCACCCTAGCACAGATACGCAGTATTTT
NA | many | TRBJ2-7 | TRBV11-2 | CASSPPILAAAYEQYF | TGTGCCAGCAGTCCTCCCATCCTCGCAGCGGCCTACGAGCAGTACTTC
NA | many | TRBJ1-4 | TRBV3-1 | CASSQSRANEKLFF | TGTGCCAGCAGCCAGTCCAGGGCGAATGAAAAACTGTTTTTT
NA | many | TRBJ2-3 | TRBV12-3/TRBV12-4 | CASSYTDTQYF | TGTGCCAGCAGCTACACAGATACGCAGTATTTT
NA | NA | TRBJ2-7 | TRBV29-1 | CSVGAGAYEQYF | TGCAGCGTTGGGGCCGGGGCCTACGAGCAGTACTTC
NA | many | TRBJ1-2 | TRBV5-1 | CASSLGSRVDGYTF | TGCGCCAGCAGCTTGGGATCCAGGGTGGACGGCTACACCTTC
TRBD1 | NA | TRBJ1-1 | TRBV6-2/TRBV6-3 | CASRSTGGLNTEAFF | TGTGCCAGCAGGTCAACAGGGGGACTGAACACTGAAGCTTTCTTT
NA | many | TRBJ1-1 | TRBV5-1 | CASSLYAGDRVDAFF | TGCGCCAGCAGCTTGTACGCAGGGGACCGAGTTGATGCTTTCTTT
NA | many | TRBJ1-2 | TRBV18 | CASSSIDINYGYTF | TGTGCCAGCTCATCCATCGACATAAACTATGGCTACACCTTC
NA | many | TRBJ1-1 | TRBV10-3 | CAISIQDTEAFF | TGTGCCATCAGTATACAGGACACTGAAGCTTTCTTT
NA | many | TRBJ1-5 | TRBV12-3/TRBV12-4 | CASRPGTSNQPQHF | TGTGCCAGCAGACCCGGGACGTCCAATCAGCCCCAGCATTTT
NA | many | TRBJ1-1 | TRBV7-2 | CASSSNRDTEAFF | TGTGCCAGCAGCTCAAACAGGGACACTGAAGCTTTCTTT
NA | NA | TRBJ1-6 | TRBV6-1 | CASQSGVGFPNSPLHF | TGTGCCAGCCAAAGTGGGGTAGGGTTCCCTAATTCACCCCTCCACTTT
NA | many | TRBJ2-3 | TRBV5-1 | CASSLAGLDTQYF | TGCGCCAGCAGCTTGGCCGGTCTAGATACGCAGTATTTT
NA | NA | TRBJ1-2 | TRBV5-8 | CAATAHAFYGYTF | TGTGCCGCGACAGCCCACGCTTTCTATGGCTACACCTTC
NA | many | TRBJ2-5 | TRBV3-1 | CASSQSRKETQYF | TGTGCCAGCAGCCAATCGCGGAAAGAGACCCAGTACTTC
NA | many | TRBJ1-5 | TRBV7-2 | CASSWGGQPQHF | TGTGCCAGCAGCTGGGGCGGACAGCCCCAGCATTTT
NA | few | TRBJ1-5 | TRBV5-8 | CASSLWGNQPQHF | TGTGCCAGCAGCTTGTGGGGGAACCAGCCCCAGCATTTT
NA | NA | TRBJ2-2 | TRBV5-1 | CASSLLGADTGELFF | TGCGCCAGCAGCTTGTTGGGGGCGGACACCGGGGAGCTGTTTTTT
NA | many | TRBJ1-6 | TRBV5-8 | CASSLASGFNSPLHF | TGTGCCAGCAGCTTGGCCTCGGGGTTCAATTCACCCCTCCACTTT
NA | few | TRBJ2-1 | TRBV7-6 | CASSLEPRDRDEQFF | TGTGCCAGCAGCTTAGAGCCCAGGGATCGCGATGAGCAGTTCTTC
NA | NA | TRBJ2-3 | TRBV5-5 | CASSHGYGGKFTDTQYF | TGTGCCAGCAGCCACGGATATGGCGGGAAGTTCACAGATACGCAGTATTTT
NA | NA | TRBJ2-3 | TRBV5-1 | CASSLIPGDGADTQYF | TGCGCCAGCAGCTTGATTCCCGGAGATGGGGCAGATACGCAGTATTTT
TRBD1 | NA | TRBJ1-3 | TRBV2 | CASSPLQGLGNTIYF | TGTGCCAGCAGTCCCCTACAGGGGCTTGGAAACACCATATATTTT
TRBD1 | NA | TRBJ1-2 | TRBV3-1 | CASRQGLNYGYTF | TGTGCCAGCCGACAGGGGTTGAACTATGGCTACACCTTC
NA | many | TRBJ1-2 | TRBV7-2 | CASSFTGGNYGYTF | TGTGCCAGCAGCTTCACAGGAGGAAACTATGGCTACACCTTC
NA | many | TRBJ2-7 | TRBV12-3/TRBV12-4 | CASSFGTDSDYEQYF | TGTGCCAGCAGTTTTGGGACGGACTCCGACTACGAGCAGTACTTC
NA | many | TRBJ2-1 | TRBV18 | CASSPQNEQFF | TGTGCCAGCTCACCACAGAATGAGCAGTTCTTC
TRBD2 | many | TRBJ2-5 | TRBV7-9 | CASSQRGGEQETQYF | TGTGCCAGCAGCCAGCGGGGGGGAGAACAAGAGACCCAGTACTTC